The T cell receptor (beta chain) under discussion was sequenced for a study of response to subunit inactivated influenza vaccine. Points from the study as a whole: Seasonal influenza vaccination, on each occasion, was suggested by the authors to recruit few new T cells.

From the RT-PCR reads, TCRdb called clonotypes with MiXCR, one entry per CDR3 protein. Altogether around 850,000 distinct CDR3 sequences are present, about a fifth being singletons, with the ten largest covering about a tenth. Of note for this clonotype: The antigen is undetermined.

Trimming stripped 3 bases from V and 7 bases from J, with 12 bases between. Looked up from germline, CDR1 is LGHNA and CDR2 is YSLEER. This CDR3 has 14 amino acids. The clonotype was recovered from a man aged 50 or older who received an inactivated influenza vaccine. The chain combines TRBV4-3 with TRBJ2-2; TRBD1 is a possible D gene (6 bases). Source: PBMCs from blood, taken less than 6 days after vaccination. CDR3 region: CASSQEQGIGELFF. CDR3 in DNA: TGCGCCAGCAGCCAGGAACAGGGAATCGGGGAGCTGTTTTTT.